This TCR beta chain was obtained from a study of control samples from healthy donors and cancer patients. Trimming cost V 0 bases and J 0 bases, with 3 bases left between them. The CDR3 has 13 residues. Profiling relied on immunoSEQ multiplex PCR, and the TCRdb table lists in-frame clones only, not all of them. The repertoire consists of roughly 68,000 clones, with 83% occurring once and the leading ten covering approximately 14%. Sequenced input: blood. The V call is TRBV12-3 or TRBV12-4, the J call TRBJ2-7; D uncertain. The receptor's source is a man aged 55 to 70 in good health. The CDR3 region has the DNA TGTGCCAGCAGTTTAGCCAACTCCTACGAGCAGTACTTC. It is translated as CASSLANSYEQYF.